This T cell receptor beta chain stems from a study of T cell clonality in common variable immunodeficiency. Sequencing was performed with immunoSEQ multiplex PCR; in TCRdb, only in-frame clones are kept and a portion is missing. This sample has 55,000 or so clones, each found more than once. Study conclusions and caveats: Compared with healthy controls, CVID subjects showed increased TCRbeta clonality, mostly in about a third. Common variable immunodeficiency TCR beta sequences reportedly had fewer deletions and N-nucleotide insertions.

This CDR3 is 16 amino acids long. V lost 3 bases and J lost 2; bases outside the gene matches: 13. Germline V lookup: CDR1 DFQATT, CDR2 SNEGSKA (reference sequence). This clone was seen repeatedly, ten times or more. Its antigen is currently unknown. The sequence runs out 3 residues before the end of the CDR3; the remainder is reconstructed from the germline J gene. The sequence was collected from a person aged 18 to 69 in good health. The gene calls are TRBV20-1 and TRBJ2-7; 7 bases map to TRBD2. The sequenced sample consisted of peripheral blood mononuclear cells. This chain's CDR3 is CSASGGLGGMTYEQYF. The CDR3 DNA, read in part, is TGCAGTGCTAGCGGGGGGTTGGGGGGAATGACCTACGAG.